What follows are 18 T cell receptor beta chains derived from one specimen sequenced in a study of cytomegalovirus exposure and HLA in healthy donors. The PCR used 60 Vbeta and 13 Jbeta primers. TCRdb's copy holds only in-frame clones and misses some; the assay was immunoSEQ multiplex PCR. The sample records more than 85,000 clones, 69% being singletons. Sequencing input: PBMCs. These TCRs come from a woman aged 70-85 years in good health and CMV-seropositive.

The J gene is TRBJ1-2, the V gene TRBV5-6; 7 bases are a match to TRBD1. The junction had 4 bases not matched to a gene; V was cut back by 4 bases and J by 4 bases. Germline CDR1 and CDR2: SGHDT and YYEEEE. The CDR3 is 13 residues long. CDR3 sequence reads: CASSTGVLYGYTF. In DNA, the CDR3 is TGTGCCAGCAGCACAGGGGTCCTCTATGGCTACACCTTC. The whole variable domain, remainder taken from reference TRBV5-6 and TRBJ1-2, is DAGVTQSPTHLIKTRGQQVTLRCSPKSGHDTVSWYQQALGQGPQFIFQYYEEEERQRGNFPDRFSGHQFPNYSSELNVNALLLGDSALYLCASSTGVLYGYTFGSGTRLTVV.

The chain joins TRBV30 to TRBJ1-6; no reliable D call. CDR1 is GTSNPN, CDR2 SVGIG, per germline (reference sequence). This CDR3 region has 13 residues. V was trimmed by 4 bases and J by 5 bases, leaving 9 bases between them. CDR3 in amino acids: CAWTSANNSPLHF. The CDR3 nucleotides are TGTGCCTGGACCTCTGCTAATAATTCACCCCTCCACTTT.

The rearrangement links TRBV7-9 to TRBJ1-1; D is perhaps TRBD1 (6 bases). The CDR3 spans 17 residues. V was cut by 6 bases and J by 2 bases, with 22 bases left in between. Germline CDR1 reads SEHNR; CDR2 reads FQNEAQ (reference sequence). CDR3 region: CASRYREQGIVNTEAFF. Written as DNA, the CDR3 is TGTGCCAGCAGGTACCGCGAACAGGGAATCGTAAACACTGAAGCTTTCTTT.

V gene TRBV5-4 combines with J gene TRBJ2-2; 9 bases match TRBD2. This CDR3 spans 17 amino acids. CDR1 is SGHNT and CDR2 is YYREEE in the germline V gene (reference sequence). V lost 4 bases and J lost 4; bases outside the gene matches: 11. In DNA, the CDR3 is TGTGCCAGCAGCCGGGGGCCTAGCGGGGTAGGCACCGGGGAGCTGTTTTTT. Its translation is CASSRGPSGVGTGELFF.

This clone has a handful of counts. The chain joins TRBV6-5 to TRBJ2-1; 12 nucleotides line up with TRBD2. CDR3 length equals 16 residues. Germline V gene data show CDR1 as MNHEY and CDR2 as SVGAGI. V lost 0 bases, J lost 4 bases, and 1 base stayed unmatched. In DNA form, the CDR3 reads TGTGCCAGCAGTTACTCGCTAGCGGGGGGGTACAATGAGCAGTTCTTC. This translates into CASSYSLAGGYNEQFF.

The chain is built from TRBV7-6 and TRBJ2-7; D is perhaps TRBD1 (6 bases). The CDR3 consists of 15 residues. V was clipped by 6 bases and J by 5 bases, with 20 bases between them. Germline lookup yields CDR1 SGHVS and CDR2 FNYEAQ. CDR3 protein: CASRPQGLALDEQYF. The CDR3 bases are TGTGCCAGCAGGCCACAGGGATTGGCCCTAGACGAGCAGTACTTC.

The table lists this clone with a count of one. This chain connects TRBV10-3 to TRBJ2-7; a possible D gene is TRBD2 (5 bases). Germline CDR1 is ENHRY and CDR2 is SYGVKD. Trimming took 11 bases from V and 2 from J, leaving 10 bases between them. The CDR3 loop spans 11 amino acids. In nucleotides, the CDR3 is TGTGCCTCGGGGTTACCCTACGAGCAGTACTTC. Translating it yields CASGLPYEQYF.

The J gene is TRBJ1-5, the V gene TRBV6-6, with TRBD1 matching over 7 bases. The CDR3 loop spans 14 amino acids. V shed 6 bases, J shed 3 bases, and the junction held 5 bases outside the gene matches. Germline CDR1 reads MNHNY; CDR2 reads SVGAGI (reference sequence). The CDR3 reads CASSTTGANQPQHF. The CDR3 DNA reads as TGTGCCAGCAGCACAACAGGGGCCAATCAGCCCCAGCATTTT.

This chain uses TRBV30 with TRBJ1-2, with 9 bases that match TRBD1. Germline V gene sequence: CDR1 GTSNPN, CDR2 SVGIG (reference sequence). The V and J ends lost 5 bases and 8 bases, in that order; junction bases with no gene match: 12. The CDR3 length is 14 residues. The chain's CDR3 is CAWETGGWVEGYTF. In DNA form, the CDR3 reads TGTGCCTGGGAAACAGGGGGCTGGGTAGAAGGCTACACCTTC.

This clone was detected only once. This chain links TRBV27 with TRBJ1-4; D is perhaps TRBD1 (5 bases). From germline, CDR1 is MNHEY and CDR2 SMNVEV (reference sequence). The CDR3 length is 15 residues. Trimming took off 4 bases at V and 6 bases at J, with 15 bases between the two ends. The CDR3 loop is CASSSSGGGDEKLFF. The CDR3 nucleotides read TGTGCCAGCAGTTCCTCGGGGGGAGGAGATGAAAAACTGTTTTTT.

J is TRBJ1-2 and V is TRBV19; D unresolved. CDR1 is LNHDA, CDR2 SQIVND, per germline (reference sequence). V was clipped by 8 bases and J by 1 base, with 11 bases between them. CDR3 length equals 13 residues. The CDR3 here is CASSQQNNYGYTF. Here the CDR3 DNA reads TGTGCCAGTTCGCAACAAAATAACTATGGCTACACCTTC. Using reference TRBV19 and TRBJ1-2 for the parts outside the CDR3, the full variable domain is DGGITQSPKYLFRKEGQNVTLSCEQNLNHDAMYWYRQDPGQGLRLIYYSQIVNDFQKGDIAEGYSVSREKKESFPLTVTSAQKNPTAFYLCASSQQNNYGYTFGSGTRLTVV.

This clone was picked up a small number of times. The chain recombines TRBV4-1 with TRBJ1-2; D is unresolved. CDR1 is MGHRA and CDR2 is YSYEKL in the germline V gene. This CDR3 has 14 amino acids. The germline V and J ends were trimmed by 2 bases and 6 bases, with 13 bases remaining between them. DNA for the CDR3: TGCGCCAGCAGCCAACCGGGGAGGAGAAATGGCTACACCTTC. The encoded protein is CASSQPGRRNGYTF.

The chain carries TRBV21-1 and TRBJ1-2; whether TRBD1, the table's D call, matches the DNA was not checked. TRBV21-1 is tagged as a pseudogene. The CDR3 sequence is 14 residues long. CDR3 loop: CASSCVRGSHGYTF. CDR3 in DNA: TGTGCCAGCAGCTGCGTTAGGGGGAGCCATGGCTACACCTTC.

The sample holds a few counts of this clone. This rearrangement joins TRBV5-5 to TRBJ1-2; possibly TRBD1 for D (5 bases). Trimming cost V 1 base and J 3 bases, with 10 bases left between them. Germline CDR1 reads SGHKS; CDR2 reads YYEKEE (reference sequence). This CDR3 is 14 amino acids long. The CDR3 region is CASSLYGRDYGYTF. The CDR3 DNA sequence: TGTGCCAGCAGCTTGTACGGCAGGGACTATGGCTACACCTTC.

This clone was detected a few times. V usage is TRBV9 and J usage is TRBJ1-1; D is perhaps TRBD1 (5 bases). This CDR3 has 15 residues. V dropped 2 bases and J dropped 6 bases, with 17 bases sitting between them. Germline CDR1 SGDLS, CDR2 YYNGEE. CDR3 nucleotide sequence: TGTGCCAGCAGCGTCCAGGGCTTGGGAACCGCTGAAGCTTTCTTT. Residues: CASSVQGLGTAEAFF. Using reference TRBV9 and TRBJ1-1 for the parts outside the CDR3, the full variable domain is DSGVTQTPKHLITATGQRVTLRCSPRSGDLSVYWYQQSLDQGLQFLIQYYNGEERAKGNILERFSAQQFPDLHSELNLSSLELGDSALYFCASSVQGLGTAEAFFGQGTRLTVV.

This chain links TRBV19 with TRBJ1-5; no definite D call. The V gene lost 3 bases and the J gene lost 2 bases, with 14 bases spanning the gap. The CDR3 extends over 16 amino acids. Germline CDR1 LNHDA, CDR2 SQIVND (reference sequence). The CDR3 DNA reads as TGTGCCAGTAGTATCGGTGGCGGTGCGGGCAATCAGCCCCAGCATTTT. It yields the protein CASSIGGGAGNQPQHF. The entire variable domain, with the rest obtained from reference TRBV19 and TRBJ1-5, is as follows: DGGITQSPKYLFRKEGQNVTLSCEQNLNHDAMYWYRQDPGQGLRLIYYSQIVNDFQKGDIAEGYSVSREKKESFPLTVTSAQKNPTAFYLCASSIGGGAGNQPQHFGDGTRLSIL.

This clone was seen more than once but under ten times. This rearrangement joins TRBV7-6 to TRBJ2-3, with TRBD1 identical over 12 bases. The junction had 12 bases not matched to a gene; V was cut back by 2 bases and J by 6 bases. CDR3 length: 18 residues. Germline V lookup: CDR1 SGHVS, CDR2 FNYEAQ. CDR3 in amino acids: CASSLRGTGGAGVDTQYF. The DNA of the CDR3 is TGTGCCAGCAGCTTACGGGGGACAGGGGGCGCTGGTGTCGATACGCAGTATTTT.

V usage is TRBV25-1 and J usage is TRBJ2-1; 8 bases align to TRBD2. The trim removed 6 bases at V and 4 bases at J, leaving 8 bases unmatched. Per germline, CDR1 MGHDK and CDR2 SYGVNS. The CDR3 is made up of 15 amino acids. The CDR3 spells CASRPSGGAYNEQFF. The DNA for the CDR3 is TGTGCCAGCAGGCCCTCCGGGGGGGCATACAATGAGCAGTTCTTC.